The TCR beta chain described here comes from a study of blood T cell repertoires in COVID-19. Study at large: COVID-19 samples collected from the United States, Italy and Spain covered acute and convalescent phases. T cells, B-cell-depleted T cells, or PBMCs supplied cDNA or gDNA.

The CDR3 covers 14 residues. V was shortened by 4 bases and J by 2 bases, with 11 bases between the two germline ends. Germline values: CDR1 MGHRA, CDR2 YSYEKL. In the study's own analysis: Estimation of nucleated cell counts relied on the amplification of reference gene primers. Assay used: immunoSEQ multiplex PCR; TCRdb lists only in-frame clones, some missing. D and trimming were read from the DNA, whereas the V and J calls and clone size are those reported in that table. There are about 190,000 clones in the sample; almost 90% occur only once, and roughly 0.56% lies in the top ten. The J gene is TRBJ2-5, the V gene TRBV4-1; maybe TRBD2 (6 bases). The sequence was collected from a man between 45 and 60 years old with acute or convalescent COVID-19. What was sequenced was peripheral blood. The CDR3 coding sequence is TGCGCCAGCAGCCTCGGAGGGAGGCAAGAGACCCAGTACTTC. Protein product: CASSLGGRQETQYF.